The 20 T cell receptor beta chains reported below all come from one sample, sequenced in a study of T cells in Graves' hyperthyroidism and ophthalmopathy. Amplification yielded TCR beta CDR3 regions, with RNA transcripts as the source. First-round RT-PCR with HTBI primers amplified the TCR CDR3 region. TCRdb independently ran MiXCR on the multiplex PCR reads; one entry per CDR3 protein. The repertoire includes hundreds of thousands of distinct CDR3 sequences, about 20% of them detected once, and approximately 49% sits in the top ten. The sequenced material came from blood. Receptors were obtained from a woman between 65 and 79 years old with Graves' ophthalmopathy.

The chain uses TRBV20-1 and TRBJ2-3; D is possibly TRBD1 (5 bases). Trimming left V 0 bases short and J 6 bases short, with 19 bases between. The V gene's germline CDR1 is DFQATT and CDR2 SNEGSKA (reference sequence). This CDR3 region has 16 residues. The CDR3 region is CSARDASRDYRDTQYF. The DNA for the CDR3 is TGCAGTGCTAGAGACGCCAGCAGGGATTACCGGGATACGCAGTATTTT.

This clonotype was seen only a few times. This chain links TRBV6-9 with TRBJ2-4, with 8 bases lining up with TRBD2. The junction had 11 bases not matched to a gene; V was cut back by 4 bases and J by 6 bases. This CDR3 has 16 residues. Germline CDR1 and CDR2: MNHGY and SVAAGI. The CDR3 nucleotides read TGTGCCAGCAGTTCCCCTACTAGCGGCCTGGGAAACATTCAGTACTTC. Translation: CASSSPTSGLGNIQYF.

This chain joins TRBV27 and TRBJ1-1; D call uncertain. The CDR3 has 14 amino acids. The V end was cut by 3 bases, the J end by 4 bases, with 12 bases between. Germline V gives CDR1 MNHEY, CDR2 SMNVEV (reference sequence). The CDR3 loop reads CASSFREDSTEAFF. CDR3 bases: TGTGCCAGCAGTTTTCGGGAGGATAGCACTGAAGCTTTCTTT.

The J gene is TRBJ2-1, the V gene TRBV20-1; D possibly corresponds to TRBD1 (6 bases). Germline assignment: CDR1 DFQATT and CDR2 SNEGSKA (reference sequence). The CDR3 sequence is 16 residues long. V was trimmed by 1 base and J by 5 bases, leaving 18 bases between them. The DNA for the CDR3 is TGCAGTGCTAGAGCGCTACAGGGTCGCCCGAACAATGAGCAGTTCTTC. This gives the protein CSARALQGRPNNEQFF.

V is TRBV9 and J is TRBJ1-3; 8 bases line up with TRBD1. The CDR3 is made up of 17 amino acids. The J segment lost 1 base and the V segment lost 2 bases, leaving 8 bases of the junction unmatched. Germline lookup yields CDR1 SGDLS and CDR2 YYNGEE. The CDR3 here is CASSVGTGAVSGNTIYF. CDR3 DNA sequence: TGTGCCAGCAGCGTTGGGACAGGCGCCGTTTCTGGAAACACCATATATTTT. The full variable domain, completed using reference TRBV9 and TRBJ1-3, is DSGVTQTPKHLITATGQRVTLRCSPRSGDLSVYWYQQSLDQGLQFLIQYYNGEERAKGNILERFSAQQFPDLHSELNLSSLELGDSALYFCASSVGTGAVSGNTIYFGEGSWLTVV.

The chain is built from TRBV19 and TRBJ2-1; either TRBD1 or TRBD2 may supply D (8 bases each). CDR3 length equals 16 residues. V was clipped by 5 bases and J by 9 bases, with 23 bases between them. Germline V CDR1 and CDR2: LNHDA, SQIVND (reference sequence). This chain's CDR3 is CASSPARGGTGGEQFF. The DNA for the CDR3 is TGTGCCAGTAGTCCGGCTCGGGGGGGCACAGGGGGTGAGCAGTTCTTC.

This chain uses TRBV12-3 or TRBV12-4 with TRBJ2-7; perhaps TRBD1 as D (5 bases). CDR3 size: 21 residues. V was pared by 5 bases and J by 6 bases, with 38 bases between. The CDR3 DNA follows: TGTGCCAGCAGTCCCCTAAGGGGCGGTGGGCCCCGACGAATAGTTACGACCGAGCAGTACTTC. It translates to CASSPLRGGGPRRIVTTEQYF.

The rearrangement links TRBV15 to TRBJ1-2; a possible D gene is TRBD1 (6 bases). The CDR3 covers 13 residues. Looked up from germline, CDR1 is LNHNV and CDR2 is YYDKDF (reference sequence). V lost 3 bases, J lost 5 bases, and 10 bases lay in between. CDR3 DNA sequence: TGTGCCACCAGCAGGACAGGTGTTTATGGCTACACCTTC. It encodes CATSRTGVYGYTF.

The chain couples TRBV28 to TRBJ2-5, with no clear D. The length of the CDR3 is 11 residues. The germline gives CDR1 MDHEN, CDR2 SYDVKM. V lost 7 bases, J lost 5 bases, and 8 bases lay in between. The CDR3 bases are TGTGCCAGCACCCCTCGGGAGACCCAGTACTTC. This codes for CASTPRETQYF.

The chain links TRBV19 to TRBJ2-4; 8 positions match TRBD1. CDR1 is LNHDA, CDR2 SQIVND, per germline (reference sequence). V was pared by 10 bases and J by 4 bases, with 15 bases of the junction left unmatched. This CDR3 has 16 residues. CDR3 region: CAILYPIRDRKNIQYF. In nucleotides, the CDR3 is TGTGCCATTCTATATCCAATCCGGGACAGGAAAAACATTCAGTACTTC.

The chain employs TRBV3-1 and TRBJ1-3; TRBD1 is a possible D gene (6 bases). Germline V lookup: CDR1 LGHDT, CDR2 YNNKEL (reference sequence). The V and J ends lost 1 base and 4 bases respectively, with 8 bases between them. This CDR3 spans 14 amino acids. The CDR3 sequence is CASSQGGGGNTIYF. CDR3 nucleotide sequence: TGTGCCAGCAGCCAAGGAGGGGGAGGAAACACCATATATTTT.

This chain connects TRBV4-3 to TRBJ2-1, with D possibly being TRBD2 (6 bases). The germline gives CDR1 LGHNA, CDR2 YSLEER. V gave up 0 bases and J gave up 3 bases, with 12 bases separating them. The CDR3 is made up of 16 amino acids. This CDR3 is CASSQDWASDYNEQFF. The CDR3 DNA sequence: TGCGCCAGCAGCCAAGATTGGGCTAGCGACTACAATGAGCAGTTCTTC.

This rearrangement joins TRBV10-2 to TRBJ2-7; D possibly corresponds to TRBD2 (5 bases). Germline CDR1 WSHSY, CDR2 SAAADI. The CDR3 covers 10 residues. V shed 10 bases and J shed 7 bases, with 11 bases lying between them. As DNA, the CDR3 is TGCGCCACCCGGGGTGGGGAGCAGTACTTC. Translating gives CATRGGEQYF.

This clonotype was seen more than once but under ten times. This chain joins TRBV5-1 and TRBJ2-3; TRBD2 agrees at 7 bases. The V and J ends lost 0 bases and 0 bases, in that order; junction bases with no gene match: 7. Germline-derived CDR1 and CDR2 are SGHRS and YFSETQ. The CDR3 is 17 residues long. The CDR3: CASSLGAAGTSTDTQYF. The CDR3 DNA sequence: TGCGCCAGCAGCTTGGGCGCAGCGGGGACTAGCACAGATACGCAGTATTTT.

V is TRBV11-2 and J is TRBJ1-1, with 7 bases identical to TRBD1. The CDR3 has 12 amino acids. Germline V gene data show CDR1 as SGHAT and CDR2 as FQNNGV. Losses at the gene ends were 5 bases for V and 7 bases for J; bases not matched to a gene: 4. CDR3 DNA sequence: TGTGCCAGCAGCGGCACAGGGGATGAAGCTTTCTTT. Its protein product is CASSGTGDEAFF.

The J gene is TRBJ2-3, the V gene TRBV12-3 or TRBV12-4; D possibly matches TRBD1 or TRBD2 (7 bases each). The length of the CDR3 is 14 residues. Deletions cut 4 bases from V and 4 bases from J, with 12 bases between. CDR3 loop: CASSWAGGADTQYF. The CDR3 bases are TGTGCCAGCAGTTGGGCAGGGGGGGCAGATACGCAGTATTTT.

This clonotype occurred a few times. The V call is TRBV6-2 or TRBV6-3, the J call TRBJ1-1; 8 bases map to TRBD1. The CDR3 is 19 residues long. The junction had 13 bases not matched to a gene; V was cut back by 0 bases and J by 1 base. Looked up from germline, CDR1 is MNHEY and CDR2 is SVGEGT. The DNA of the CDR3 is TGTGCCAGCAGTTACTCGATTTGGGACAGGAGTAACCAGAACACTGAAGCTTTCTTT. Translating gives CASSYSIWDRSNQNTEAFF.

The CDR3 is CATLPGSNYGYTF. The CDR3 bases are TGTGCCACCCTTCCGGGATCTAACTATGGCTACACCTTC. The chain links TRBV6-1 to TRBJ1-2; no definite D call. This CDR3 contains 13 residues. Germline CDR1 reads MNHNS; CDR2 reads SASEGT. The ends were cut back, 10 bases at V and 0 bases at J, with 12 bases in the middle.

This chain links TRBV5-1 with TRBJ1-6; D gene uncertain. This CDR3 is 13 amino acids long. Germline V CDR1 and CDR2: SGHRS, YFSETQ. Deletions cut 1 base from V and 6 bases from J, with 5 bases between. The CDR3 DNA sequence: TGCGCCAGCAGCTTGAGGTTTAATTCACCCCTCCACTTT. This gives the protein CASSLRFNSPLHF.

The sample holds many counts of this clonotype. V gene TRBV15 combines with J gene TRBJ1-1; D remains unclear. From germline, CDR1 is LNHNV and CDR2 YYDKDF (reference sequence). CDR3 length: 13 amino acids. Deletions cut 8 bases from V and 0 bases from J, with 10 bases between. CDR3 nucleotides: TGTGCCACCTCAGAATCTCTGAACACTGAAGCTTTCTTT. This sequence encodes CATSESLNTEAFF.